This TCR beta chain was recorded in a study of T-cell reconstitution after alpha-beta-depleted transplantation in children. This clonotype was detected a few times. There are 16 residues in the CDR3. The germline CDR1 and CDR2 sequences are SGHRS and YFSETQ. Trimming took off 0 bases at V and 2 bases at J, with 15 bases between the two ends. As it was prepared, the TCRbeta library received unique molecular identifiers. TCRdb reprocessed the PCR reads via MiXCR and lists one record per CDR3 protein. The data show 420,000 or so distinct CDR3 sequences, with around 9.9% seen just once and about 5% held by the top ten.

The chain is built from TRBV5-1 and TRBJ2-7, with TRBD1 as a possible D gene (6 bases). The input for sequencing was PBMCs from the stem cell graft donor, taken from the stem cell graft. The sequence was obtained from a human donor who donated a stem cell graft to a child with acute myeloid leukemia. Written as DNA, the CDR3 is TGCGCCAGCAGCTTGGGGGGGCATACCCTTGCCTACGAGCAGTACGTC. This gives the protein CASSLGGHTLAYEQYV.